The 8 T cell receptor beta chains reported below all come from one sample, sequenced in a study of monozygotic twins with inflammatory bowel disease. Following a re-call of the 5' RACE reads, TCRdb has one entry per CDR3 protein and lacks DNA. The sample has 350,000 to 500,000 distinct CDR3 sequences, and its top ten clones hold 2% to 3%. Sequences were obtained from blood. These receptor sequences come from a human donor with ulcerative colitis or Crohn's disease, or a healthy co-twin of an affected twin (not recorded which).

V is TRBV5-1 and J is TRBJ1-4; no DNA is available, so the TRBD1 call from TCRdb remains unchecked. The CDR3 extends over 15 amino acids. Per germline, CDR1 SGHRS and CDR2 YFSETQ. Here the CDR3 reads CASSLRQGTNEKLFF.

This chain links TRBV6-6 with TRBJ1-1; TCRdb reports TRBD1, a call that lacks DNA to check it against. The CDR3 sequence is 12 residues long. Germline values: CDR1 MNHNY, CDR2 SVGAGI (reference sequence). This CDR3 is CASSGPFTEAFF.

V and J are TRBV20-1 and TRBJ2-1. Germline-derived CDR1 and CDR2 are DFQATT and SNEGSKA (reference sequence). This CDR3 comprises 13 residues. This CDR3 reads CSALPEGYNEQFF.

Here the CDR3 reads CASSRTATDTQYF. The V and J genes are TRBV7-3 and TRBJ2-3; there is no DNA to check the TCRdb D call of TRBD1. This CDR3 has 13 residues. Germline CDR1 is SGHTA and CDR2 is FQGTGA. The entire variable domain, with the rest obtained from reference TRBV7-3 and TRBJ2-3, is as follows: GAGVSQTPSNKVTEKGKYVELRCDPISGHTALYWYRQSLGQGPEFLIYFQGTGAADDSGLPNDRFFAVRPEGSVSTLKIQRTERGDSAVYLCASSRTATDTQYFGPGTRLTVL.

The V and J genes are TRBV28 and TRBJ1-3. CDR1 is MDHEN, CDR2 SYDVKM, per germline. The CDR3 runs to 14 residues. Here the CDR3 reads CASSPRTPGNTIYF.

The chain links TRBV6-2 or TRBV6-3 to TRBJ1-1. Germline assignment: CDR1 MNHEY and CDR2 SVGEGT. CDR3 length equals 13 residues. The CDR3 spells CASSPIWVTEAFF.

The J gene is TRBJ2-7, the V gene TRBV6-5. CDR3 size: 16 residues. The germline V gene encodes CDR1 MNHEY and CDR2 SVGAGI. The CDR3 protein is CASSYSWSQSDYEQYF.

V is TRBV18 and J is TRBJ1-5; as DNA is missing, the TRBD1 call by TCRdb cannot be tested. The CDR3 has 15 residues. Germline CDR1 KGHSH, CDR2 LQKENI. This CDR3 reads CASSLGVSSNQPQHF. The full variable domain, its missing parts supplied by reference TRBV18 and TRBJ1-5, is NAGVMQNPRHLVRRRGQEARLRCSPMKGHSHVYWYRQLPEEGLKFMVYLQKENIIDESGMPKERFSAEFPKEGPSILRIQQVVRGDSAAYFCASSLGVSSNQPQHFGDGTRLSIL.